The rows below give T cell receptor beta chains drawn from one sample of a study of T cell responses to AZD1222 COVID-19 vaccine. Only in-frame clones appear in the TCRdb table, and some are missing; sequencing was by immunoSEQ multiplex PCR. The sample has about 150,000 clones, less than 90% seen once; the top ten hold less than 3.5%. The specimen was peripheral blood, collected on day 0 of AZD1222 vaccination. These receptors were obtained from an adult in good health. Each CDR3 is given with its conserved first and last residue. A D gene is named only where the DNA matches it firmly. A clone size is listed for some rows: how often the clone was seen (once, few, many), or a class if it is expanded.

CDR3,DNA,D,J,size,V
CASSRRDTTDTQYF,TGTGCCAGCAGCCGGCGGGACACCACAGATACGCAGTATTTT,NA,TRBJ2-3,NA,TRBV11-2
CASSPASAYEQYF,TGTGCCAGCAGCCCAGCTAGCGCCTACGAGCAGTACTTC,NA,TRBJ2-7,medium-sized,TRBV7-9
CASSEDRATEKLFF,TGTGCCAGCAGTGAGGACAGGGCAACTGAAAAACTGTTTTTT,TRBD1,TRBJ1-4,NA,TRBV6-1
CASSSGPTPSRMNTEAFF,TGTGCCAGCAGCTCAGGACCGACTCCCTCTAGAATGAACACTGAAGCTTTCTTT,NA,TRBJ1-1,NA,TRBV7-9
CASSLAPGKDSPLHF,TGTGCCAGCAGCTTAGCGCCAGGGAAGGATTCACCCCTCCACTTT,NA,TRBJ1-6,NA,TRBV7-2
CASSRAVGELFF,TGTGCCAGCAGCCGGGCCGTCGGGGAGCTGTTTTTT,NA,TRBJ2-2,NA,TRBV27
CASSPRQGGGNEQFF,TGTGCCAGCTCACCCAGACAGGGGGGTGGAAATGAGCAGTTCTTC,TRBD1,TRBJ2-1,NA,TRBV18
CASRTTDRNYGYTF,TGTGCCAGCCGTACCACCGACAGAAACTATGGCTACACCTTC,NA,TRBJ1-2,NA,TRBV27
CASSLPGSLYGYTF,TGTGCCAGCAGCTTACCAGGGTCTCTCTATGGCTACACCTTC,NA,TRBJ1-2,NA,TRBV7-9
CASSLAGTVQGHEQYF,TGTGCCAGCAGCTTAGCGGGGACAGTCCAGGGCCACGAGCAGTACTTC,TRBD1,TRBJ2-7,NA,TRBV7-9
CASSQDARQVFYNSPLHF,TGCGCCAGCAGCCAAGATGCGAGACAGGTCTTCTATAATTCACCCCTCCACTTT,NA,TRBJ1-6,NA,TRBV4-3
CASKEGADGYTF,TGTGCCAGTAAGGAGGGGGCGGATGGCTACACCTTC,TRBD1,TRBJ1-2,NA,TRBV19
CASSQDVSGELFF,TGTGCCAGCAGTCAGGATGTGAGCGGGGAGCTGTTTTTT,NA,TRBJ2-2,NA,TRBV5-5
CASSSPRDEKLFF,TGTGCCAGCAGTTCGCCCAGGGATGAAAAACTGTTTTTT,NA,TRBJ1-4,NA,TRBV6-1
CASRGPTGTNEKLFF,TGTGCCAGCAGGGGGCCGACGGGAACTAATGAAAAACTGTTTTTT,NA,TRBJ1-4,once,TRBV6-5
CASLTGQGNDEQYF,TGTGCCAGCCTAACGGGACAGGGGAATGACGAGCAGTACTTC,TRBD1,TRBJ2-7,NA,TRBV25-1
CASSYSGEGKQFF,TGTGCCAGCAGTTACTCGGGGGAGGGGAAGCAGTTCTTC,TRBD2,TRBJ2-1,NA,TRBV6-2/TRBV6-3
CASSFDLTGTPEQYF,TGCGCCAGCAGCTTTGACCTAACCGGGACTCCCGAGCAGTACTTC,NA,TRBJ2-7,NA,TRBV5-1
CASSSTVGNTEAFF,TGTGCCAGCAGTTCGACCGTTGGGAACACTGAAGCTTTCTTT,NA,TRBJ1-1,NA,TRBV11-2
CASSLATGVSGNTIYF,TGCGCCAGCAGCCTCGCTACAGGGGTCTCTGGAAACACCATATATTTT,TRBD1,TRBJ1-3,NA,TRBV5-1
CASSFGDSRRVETQYF,TGTGCCAGCAGCTTCGGGGACAGTCGGCGGGTAGAGACCCAGTACTTC,TRBD1,TRBJ2-5,NA,TRBV7-9
CASSKRGATDTQYF,TGTGCCAGCAGTAAGCGGGGGGCCACAGATACGCAGTATTTT,TRBD2,TRBJ2-3,NA,TRBV28